The 4 T cell receptor beta chains below all came from one sample that was sequenced in a study of CD8 T cells in ankylosing spondylitis. TCRdb recomputed calls from the 5' RACE reads with MiXCR, one row per CDR3 protein. The sample shows 380,000 or so distinct CDR3 sequences, 20% to 25% of them seen only once. Material: blood, either unsorted or a sorted T cell fraction (not recorded which). The receptors were sampled from a male donor with ankylosing spondylitis or in good health (not recorded which).

This clonotype was detected a few times. V and J are TRBV6-7 and TRBJ2-7, with D possibly being TRBD1 (6 bases). TRBV6-7 is recorded as an ORF, its role being uncertain. The CDR3 runs to 15 residues. V lost 2 bases and J lost 1, with 12 bases in between. The CDR3 reads CASSYEARGSYEQYF. In DNA form, the CDR3 reads TGTGCCAGCAGTTACGAGGCCAGGGGATCCTACGAGCAGTACTTC.

On this clonotype: The conserved phenylalanine or tryptophan is not found at the CDR3 terminus, so this likely reflects a read error. This rearrangement joins TRBV12-3 or TRBV12-4 to TRBJ2-1; 10 bases align to TRBD2. The junction had 7 bases not matched to a gene; V was cut back by 5 bases and J by 3 bases. CDR3 size: 16 residues. The CDR3, as DNA: TGTGCCAGCAGTCCCCGGACTAGCGGATTCTACAATGAGCAGTTCTCC. Its protein product is CASSPRTSGFYNEQFS.

This rearrangement joins TRBV27 to TRBJ2-5; D uncertain. CDR1 MNHEY and CDR2 SMNVEV come from the germline V gene (reference sequence). CDR3 length equals 13 residues. Trimming pared 0 bases from V and 5 bases from J, leaving 7 bases between. The CDR3, as DNA: TGTGCCAGCAGTTTATCGACCGAGGAGACCCAGTACTTC. This translates into CASSLSTEETQYF.

This clonotype was detected a few times. V and J are TRBV29-1 and TRBJ2-2, with 7 bases that match TRBD1. Germline V gives CDR1 SQVTM, CDR2 ANQGSEA. V trimming: 7 bases; J trimming: 1 base; junction bases outside the gene matches: 3. The length of the CDR3 is 13 residues. This chain's CDR3 is CSGRQGNTGELFF. Here the CDR3 DNA reads TGCAGCGGTAGACAGGGGAACACCGGGGAGCTGTTTTTT.